The rows below give T cell receptor beta chains drawn from one sample of a study of relationships among human T cell subsets. In TCRdb, the multiplex PCR reads were re-called with MiXCR into one record per CDR3 protein. The data show 3,000 to 5,000 distinct CDR3 sequences, around 54% seen once. The sequencing sample was made of CD4+ Th2 cells sorted from blood. The receptors come from a man aged 35 to 55 in good health. CDR3s include the opening cysteine and the closing phenylalanine or tryptophan. The D gene is left open where the match is weak. Clone size is shown for a subset of rows, as once, few, many or a class of expanded clone.

j_call	clone_size	d_call	v_call	cdr3_nt	cdr3_aa
TRBJ1-5	few	NA	TRBV5-1	TGCGCCAGCAGCTTGGCTACAGGCTTTAGCAATCAGCCCCAGCATTTT	CASSLATGFSNQPQHF
TRBJ2-1	few	TRBD2	TRBV10-3	TGTGCCATCAGTGCAGAGACTAGCCACAATGAGCAGTTCTTC	CAISAETSHNEQFF
TRBJ1-2	NA	TRBD1	TRBV27	TGTGCCAGCAGTTTATCCGGACAGGGACCAGTTGGCTACACCTTC	CASSLSGQGPVGYTF
TRBJ2-3	NA	NA	TRBV19	TGTGCCAGCGGCGGATTTTCCACAGATACGCAGTATTTT	CASGGFSTDTQYF
TRBJ1-5	once	NA	TRBV27	TGTGCCAGCGGGGGCTATAGCAATCAGCCCCAGCATTTT	CASGGYSNQPQHF
TRBJ2-3	NA	TRBD2	TRBV11-2	TGTGCCAGCAGCTTAAGACTAGCGGGAGAGACGGTCACAGATACGCAGTATTTT	CASSLRLAGETVTDTQYF
TRBJ2-2	once	NA	TRBV27	TGTGCCAGCAGGGCTGTCGGGGAGCTGTTTTTT	CASRAVGELFF
TRBJ2-1	NA	TRBD2	TRBV14	TGTGCCAGCCGGCCGTTAGCGGGCCCCTCTGCCTACAATGAGCAGTTCTTC	CASRPLAGPSAYNEQFF
TRBJ2-7	NA	TRBD2	TRBV6-6	TGTGCCAGCAGGGCCGGGACTAGCGGGAGGGCCTTAAGCTCCGAGCAGTACTTC	CASRAGTSGRALSSEQYF
TRBJ2-3	NA	TRBD1	TRBV20-1	TGCAGTGCCCACGAGGGGGCCTCCCGGGATACGCAGTATTTT	CSAHEGASRDTQYF
TRBJ1-5	NA	NA	TRBV11-2	TGTGCCAGCAGCCTCTCCGATAGCAATCAGCCCCAGCATTTT	CASSLSDSNQPQHF
TRBJ1-5	NA	NA	TRBV27	TGTGCCAGCAGTTTGGCGGGTCAGGTGGGTTGGCCCCAGCATTTT	CASSLAGQVGWPQHF
TRBJ2-1	NA	NA	TRBV11-3	TGTGCCAGCAGCTTTGGACGTACAAGCGAGCAGTTCTTC	CASSFGRTSEQFF
TRBJ2-7	few	NA	TRBV16	TGTGCCAGCAGCCAAGCTCGAGTGGGCGAGCAGTACTTC	CASSQARVGEQYF
TRBJ2-1	few	NA	TRBV29-1	TGCAGCGTTTCCTCACTCTACGACAATGAGCAGTTCTTC	CSVSSLYDNEQFF
TRBJ1-2	NA	NA	TRBV27	TGTGCCAGCAGACTCAGCGACAGCTATGGCTACACCTTC	CASRLSDSYGYTF
TRBJ2-1	NA	NA	TRBV27	TGTGCCAGCAAGAGTTACAGGGTCAATGAGCAGTTCTTC	CASKSYRVNEQFF
TRBJ2-1	few	TRBD2	TRBV27	TGTGCCAGCAGCAAGCGGGAGTACCCCGATGAGCAGTTCTTC	CASSKREYPDEQFF
TRBJ1-4	NA	TRBD1	TRBV30	TGTGCCTGGAGTCCGACAGGGGCTAATGAAAAACTGTTTTTT	CAWSPTGANEKLFF
TRBJ1-2	once	NA	TRBV4-2	TGCGCCAGCAGCGATGGTGGGCGCTATGGCTACACCTTC	CASSDGGRYGYTF
TRBJ1-1	NA	NA	TRBV25-1	TGTGCCAGCAGTCGGACGCCGAACACTGAAGCTTTCTTT	CASSRTPNTEAFF
TRBJ2-2	NA	NA	TRBV11-3	TGTGCCAGCAGGTTGACGGGGACCGGGGAGCTGTTTTTT	CASRLTGTGELFF
TRBJ2-7	large	NA	TRBV27	TGTGCCAGCAGCACTTACAGGGACGAGCAGTACTTC	CASSTYRDEQYF
TRBJ1-1	NA	NA	TRBV18	TGTGCCAGCTCCCGACCGGAAAGCTTGAACACTGAAGCTTTCTTT	CASSRPESLNTEAFF
TRBJ1-1	NA	NA	TRBV2	TGTGCCAGCATATGGGATAACACTGAAGCTTTCTTT	CASIWDNTEAFF
TRBJ1-1	NA	TRBD1	TRBV12-3/TRBV12-4	TGTGCCAGCAGTTCATCGACAGGGAGGCGTGAAGCTTTCTTT	CASSSSTGRREAFF
TRBJ2-3	NA	NA	TRBV14	TGTGCCAGCAGCCAAGATTTAGTAAATACGCAGTATTTT	CASSQDLVNTQYF
TRBJ2-2	NA	NA	TRBV5-4	TGCGCCAGCAGCTTGGTGGCCGGGGAGCTGTTTTTT	CASSLVAGELFF
TRBJ2-1	NA	TRBD1	TRBV29-1	TGCAGCGTTGAAAAGGGGGCACGGTTCTTC	CSVEKGARFF
TRBJ1-1	NA	TRBD1	TRBV20-1	TGCAGCCCTAGTACAGGGGGGAGAAACACTGAAGCTTTCTTT	CSPSTGGRNTEAFF
TRBJ2-1	NA	NA	TRBV30	TGTGCCTGGAGTGTACTACACCCAGGGTATCCGTTCTTC	CAWSVLHPGYPFF
TRBJ2-1	few	NA	TRBV10-3	TGTGCCATCAGTGAGTCAGGGGGAGGGGAAAATGAGCAGTTCTTC	CAISESGGGENEQFF
TRBJ2-2	NA	TRBD1	TRBV5-6	TGTGCCAGCGCGGCCGGGACAGTCAACACCGGGGAGCTGTTTTTT	CASAAGTVNTGELFF
TRBJ2-1	NA	NA	TRBV7-9	TGTGCCAGCAGCTTAGGGTTCGGCTCCTACAATGAGCAGTTCTTC	CASSLGFGSYNEQFF
TRBJ2-1	NA	NA	TRBV18	TGTGCCAGCTCACCCCCCCGAGGTGATGAGCAGTTCTTC	CASSPPRGDEQFF
TRBJ2-7	NA	TRBD2	TRBV11-2	TGCGCCAGCACTCCTACTAGCGGGGGGAAACCGTACGAGCAGTACTTT	CASTPTSGGKPYEQYF
TRBJ2-7	NA	NA	TRBV11-2	TGTGCCAGCAGCTTAGCTATCGAGCAGTACTTC	CASSLAIEQYF
TRBJ2-5	few	NA	TRBV30	TGTGCCTGGCGGACCCATGAGACCCAGTACTTC	CAWRTHETQYF
TRBJ2-5	NA	NA	TRBV5-1	TGCGCCAGCAGCTCGATGGACCGGGCAGACATTCAAGAGACCCAGTACTTC	CASSSMDRADIQETQYF
TRBJ1-5	few	NA	TRBV30	TGTGCCTGGGCGGAGGGAAACAGCAATCAGCCCCAGCATTTT	CAWAEGNSNQPQHF
TRBJ2-1	NA	NA	TRBV11-3	TGTGCCAGCAGCCCTCGACAGGTCTACAATGAGCAGTTCTTC	CASSPRQVYNEQFF
TRBJ1-1	few	TRBD1	TRBV5-1	TGCGCCAGCAGCCGGGCAGGGGGCACTGAAGCTTTCTTT	CASSRAGGTEAFF
TRBJ2-1	few	TRBD2	TRBV6-1	TGTGCCAGCAGCCCGGGACTAGCGACGAGTGAGCAGTTCTTC	CASSPGLATSEQFF
TRBJ2-3	NA	NA	TRBV28	TGTGCCAGCAGTATTGCCCGCCCTAGCACAGATACGCAGTATTTT	CASSIARPSTDTQYF
TRBJ1-5	NA	NA	TRBV29-1	TGCAGTGCTAGAGATCGGGCCGGGACGACGGCGCCCCAGCATTTT	CSARDRAGTTAPQHF
TRBJ2-3	NA	TRBD2	TRBV20-1	TGCAGTGCTAGCCGGGGGACTAGCGGGAAAACAGATACGCAGTATTTT	CSASRGTSGKTDTQYF
TRBJ1-5	NA	TRBD1	TRBV5-1	TGCGCCAGCAGCCTCGGACAGGAAAATCAGCCCCAGCATTTT	CASSLGQENQPQHF
TRBJ2-3	few	TRBD2	TRBV10-3	TGTGCCATCAGTCGTAATAGCGGGGGGTCTACAGATACGCAGTATTTT	CAISRNSGGSTDTQYF
TRBJ1-1	few	NA	TRBV6-6	TGTGCCAGTCATTCCCCGACAACTAGACGGAACACTGAAGCTTTCTTT	CASHSPTTRRNTEAFF
TRBJ2-7	NA	NA	TRBV10-2	TGCGCCAGCAGGGATCCGATCTCCTACGAGCAGTACTTC	CASRDPISYEQYF
TRBJ2-5	few	NA	TRBV28	TGTGCCAGCAAGGGCTGGGAGACCCAAGAGACCCAGTACTTC	CASKGWETQETQYF
TRBJ1-1	few	TRBD1	TRBV20-1	TGCAGTGCTAGAGGGACAGGGGAGGCTTTCTTT	CSARGTGEAFF
TRBJ1-2	NA	TRBD1	TRBV19	TGTGCCAGTAGTATGGACAGGGGAGAAAGCACCTTC	CASSMDRGESTF
TRBJ1-1	NA	NA	TRBV10-3	TGTGCCATCAGTGACGGGACTAGGGCTTTCTTT	CAISDGTRAFF
TRBJ2-1	NA	NA	TRBV11-3	TGTGCCAGCAGCCCCCAGGGAAACAATGAGCAGTTCTTC	CASSPQGNNEQFF
TRBJ1-1	NA	NA	TRBV11-2	TGTGCCAGCAGCACAGGGTCCGGGAACACTGAAGCTTTCTTT	CASSTGSGNTEAFF
TRBJ2-3	NA	NA	TRBV27	TGTGCCAGCAGTTTATGGGGCACAGATACGCAGTATTTT	CASSLWGTDTQYF
TRBJ2-3	once	TRBD2	TRBV27	TGTGCCAGCAGTCTACTACTAGCGGGAGGGCCATATACGCAGTATTTT	CASSLLLAGGPYTQYF
TRBJ2-7	NA	TRBD1	TRBV7-9	TGTGCCAGCAGCAGACGGGACAGCGAGCAGTACTTC	CASSRRDSEQYF